Presented here are 16 T cell receptor beta chains from one specimen sequenced in a study of T-cell reconstitution after alpha-beta-depleted transplantation in children. A library of TCRbeta sequences, prepared with unique molecular identifiers, was generated. MiXCR, applied by TCRdb to the PCR reads, yields one record per CDR3 protein. The repertoire holds around 240,000 distinct CDR3 sequences, 9.7% seen once, with over 4.5% in the top ten. The specimen was PBMCs from the stem cell graft donor, collected from the stem cell graft. All receptors come from a human donor who donated a stem cell graft to a child with SCID.

This clonotype was recorded many times. V and J are TRBV20-1 and TRBJ2-1; D is undetermined. The CDR3 covers 14 residues. Germline V CDR1 and CDR2: DFQATT, SNEGSKA (reference sequence). Trimming took off 4 bases at V and 7 bases at J, with 17 bases between the two ends. The DNA of the CDR3 is TGCAGTGCTACCTCTTTCTCCCCGAGGAATGAGCAGTTCTTC. Encoded protein: CSATSFSPRNEQFF.

As to this clonotype: No conserved phenylalanine or tryptophan is present at the end of the CDR3, so a read error is the likely explanation. The V call is TRBV7-2, the J call TRBJ2-1; no definite D call. CDR1 SGHTA and CDR2 FQGNSA come from the germline V gene. The CDR3 sequence is 11 residues long. CDR3 in amino acids: CAGSFSNEQFS. The CDR3 coding sequence is TGTGCCGGCAGCTTTTCGAATGAGCAGTTCTCC.

This clonotype was seen at least ten times. The chain has TRBV5-1 and TRBJ1-1; D might be TRBD1 (6 bases). This CDR3 contains 16 residues. Deletions cut 4 bases from V and 5 bases from J, with 21 bases between. CDR1 is SGHRS, CDR2 YFSETQ, per germline. The CDR3, as DNA: TGCGCCAGCAGCCCCGATCCCATGGGGGCGGGGACTGAAGCTTTCTTT. Its protein product is CASSPDPMGAGTEAFF. Drawing the rest from reference TRBV5-1 and TRBJ1-1, the complete variable domain is KAGVTQTPRYLIKTRGQQVTLSCSPISGHRSVSWYQQTPGQGLQFLFEYFSETQRNKGNFPGRFSGRQFSNSRSEMNVSTLELGDSALYLCASSPDPMGAGTEAFFGQGTRLTVV.

This clonotype was observed many times. The chain joins TRBV6-1 to TRBJ2-7, with 8 bases identical to TRBD2. The ends lost 8 bases at V and 2 bases at J; junction bases unmatched: 5. CDR3 length equals 13 residues. From germline, CDR1 is MNHNS and CDR2 SASEGT. The CDR3 DNA is TGTGCCAGCCGGGGGGGCCCAACCTACGAGCAGTACTTC. This gives the protein CASRGGPTYEQYF.

This clonotype was picked up many times. J is TRBJ1-1 and V is TRBV20-1; TRBD1 aligns across 7 bases. V was clipped by 2 bases and J by 1 base; unmatched bases: 1. In germline, CDR1 is DFQATT, CDR2 SNEGSKA (reference sequence). The CDR3 is made up of 13 amino acids. The CDR3 is CSARYRGNTEAFF. DNA of the CDR3: TGCAGTGCTAGATACAGGGGGAACACTGAAGCTTTCTTT.

This clonotype has at least ten counts. V is TRBV7-8 and J is TRBJ1-1, with unresolved D. The V gene lost 1 base and the J gene lost 0 bases, with 9 bases spanning the gap. The CDR3 totals 15 residues. Germline-derived CDR1 and CDR2 are SGHVS and FQNEAQ. CDR3 residues: CASSLEAGLNTEAFF. Written as DNA, the CDR3 is TGTGCCAGCAGCTTAGAAGCAGGCCTGAACACTGAAGCTTTCTTT.

This clonotype was seen many times. V usage is TRBV12-3 or TRBV12-4 and J usage is TRBJ1-5, with 8 bases that match TRBD1. Trimming cost V 4 bases and J 7 bases; bases outside gene matches: 6. The length of the CDR3 is 14 residues. The CDR3 DNA reads TGTGCCAGCAGTTCGACAGGGGAGGGACAGCCCCAGCATTTT. It encodes CASSSTGEGQPQHF.

This clonotype has a count of ten or more. J is TRBJ2-5 and V is TRBV6-5; 13 bases align to TRBD2. Unmatched junction bases numbered 11, after V lost 2 bases and J lost 5 bases. This CDR3 contains 18 residues. The germline CDR1 and CDR2 sequences are MNHEY and SVGAGI. The chain's CDR3 is CASSYVGTSGESWETQYF. The DNA for the CDR3 is TGTGCCAGCAGTTACGTCGGGACTAGCGGGGAAAGCTGGGAGACCCAGTACTTC.

The sample holds many counts of this clonotype. The gene calls are TRBV7-3 and TRBJ2-1; 7 bases map to TRBD2. Losses at the gene ends were 6 bases for V and 7 bases for J; bases not matched to a gene: 6. The CDR3 spans 13 residues. Germline CDR1 and CDR2: SGHTA and FQGTGA. As DNA, the CDR3 is TGTGCCAGCAGTTTGGGCGGGGGAAATGAGCAGTTCTTC. This encodes CASSLGGGNEQFF.

This clonotype was counted ten times or more. The chain couples TRBV20-1 to TRBJ2-7; 14 positions agree with TRBD2. Germline-derived CDR1 and CDR2 are DFQATT and SNEGSKA (reference sequence). There are 15 residues in the CDR3. Germline trimming cut 4 bases from V and 1 base from J; bases unmatched to any gene: 3. DNA of the CDR3: TGCAGTGCTACCGGACTAGCGGGGGGATCCTACGAGCAGTACTTC. Protein product: CSATGLAGGSYEQYF.

This clonotype was observed at least ten times. V gene TRBV7-8 combines with J gene TRBJ1-5; D may be TRBD1 (5 bases). Germline loops: CDR1 SGHVS, CDR2 FQNEAQ. This CDR3 spans 16 amino acids. V was trimmed by 5 bases and J by 2 bases, leaving 16 bases between them. The CDR3 DNA reads TGTGCCAGCAGCACGTGGACCGGGGGGGGCAATCAGCCCCAGCATTTT. This sequence encodes CASSTWTGGGNQPQHF.

This clonotype was counted ten times or more. The V call is TRBV20-1, the J call TRBJ1-1, with TRBD1 identical over 9 bases. With V trimmed by 3 bases and J by 1 base, 3 bases remained unmatched. This CDR3 contains 14 residues. Germline loops: CDR1 DFQATT, CDR2 SNEGSKA (reference sequence). As DNA, the CDR3 is TGCAGTGCTAGGGGGGACAGGGCGAACACTGAAGCTTTCTTT. Translating gives CSARGDRANTEAFF.

Worth noting for this clonotype: One end of the junction is discordant with germline, which a read error may explain. The chain couples TRBV10-3 to TRBJ2-7; 13 bases map to TRBD2. The germline gives CDR1 ENHRY, CDR2 SYGVKD. The CDR3 covers 16 residues. CDR3 sequence (DNA): TGTGCCATCAGGAGGACTAGCGGGGGCCGGGGCTACGAGCTGTACTTC. It encodes CAIRRTSGGRGYELYF.

In this sample, this clonotype turned up many times. The V call is TRBV7-2, the J call TRBJ1-5; 8 bases fit TRBD1. The V segment lost 3 bases and the J segment 7 bases; nucleotides outside the gene matches: 5. CDR1 and CDR2 from the germline V gene are SGHTA and FQGNSA. The CDR3 spans 14 residues. CDR3 nucleotide sequence: TGTGCCAGCAGCTTCAGCCCAGGGGGCCAGCCCCAGCATTTT. Translated, it gives CASSFSPGGQPQHF.

As to this clonotype: Just one base apart from a much larger clone, this may be a read error. The rearrangement uses TRBV28 and TRBJ1-5; D possibly corresponds to TRBD1 (5 bases). In germline, CDR1 is MDHEN, CDR2 SYDVKM. The CDR3 is 20 amino acids. The CDR3 bases are TGTGTCAGCAGTTTATTCCCAGCACTTTCCCATTGGGGGAGCAATCAGCCCCAGCATTTT. Translation: CVSSLFPALSHWGSNQPQHF.

The chain employs TRBV7-2 and TRBJ2-3; the D call may be TRBD1 or TRBD2 (6 bases each). V lost 5 bases to trimming and J lost 1 base, with 13 bases between them. Per germline, CDR1 SGHTA and CDR2 FQGNSA. The CDR3 loop spans 15 amino acids. For the CDR3, the DNA is TGTGCCAGCAGCCTAGGGGGGATACGCACAGATACGCAGTATTTT. Translating gives CASSLGGIRTDTQYF.